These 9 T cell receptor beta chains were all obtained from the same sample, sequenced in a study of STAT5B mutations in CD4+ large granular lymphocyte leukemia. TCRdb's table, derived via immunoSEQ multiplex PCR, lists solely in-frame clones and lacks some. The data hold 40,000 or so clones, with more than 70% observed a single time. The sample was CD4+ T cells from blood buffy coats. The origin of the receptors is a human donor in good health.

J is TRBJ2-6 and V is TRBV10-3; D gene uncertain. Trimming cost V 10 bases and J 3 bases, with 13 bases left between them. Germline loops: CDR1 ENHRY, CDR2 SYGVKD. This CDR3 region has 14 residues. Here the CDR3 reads CATDDLVGANVLTF. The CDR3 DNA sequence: TGTGCCACCGACGATTTGGTTGGGGCCAACGTCCTGACTTTC.

CDR3 region: CASTFSGVSYEQYF. The CDR3 nucleotides read TGTGCCAGCACCTTTAGCGGGGTGTCCTACGAGCAGTACTTC. This chain uses TRBV7-2 with TRBJ2-7; 8 bases are shared with TRBD2. This CDR3 is built from 14 residues. Trimming cost V 7 bases and J 1 base; bases outside gene matches: 6. Germline V gene data show CDR1 as SGHTA and CDR2 as FQGNSA.

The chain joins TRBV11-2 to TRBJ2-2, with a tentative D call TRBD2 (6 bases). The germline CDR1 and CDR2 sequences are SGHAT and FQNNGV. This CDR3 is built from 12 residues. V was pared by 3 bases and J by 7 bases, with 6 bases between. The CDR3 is CASSFGGGELFF. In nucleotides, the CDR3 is TGTGCCAGCAGCTTCGGGGGCGGGGAGCTGTTTTTT. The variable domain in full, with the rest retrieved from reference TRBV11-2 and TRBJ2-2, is EAGVAQSPRYKIIEKRQSVAFWCNPISGHATLYWYQQILGQGPKLLIQFQNNGVVDDSQLPKDRFSAERLKGVDSTLKIQPAKLEDSAVYLCASSFGGGELFFGEGSRLTVL.

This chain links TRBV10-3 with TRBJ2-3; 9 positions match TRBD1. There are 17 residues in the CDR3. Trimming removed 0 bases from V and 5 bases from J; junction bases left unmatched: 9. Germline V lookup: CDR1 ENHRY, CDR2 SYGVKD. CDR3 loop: CAISESDRGPAGDTQYF. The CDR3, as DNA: TGTGCCATCAGTGAGTCGGACAGGGGCCCCGCAGGAGATACGCAGTATTTT.

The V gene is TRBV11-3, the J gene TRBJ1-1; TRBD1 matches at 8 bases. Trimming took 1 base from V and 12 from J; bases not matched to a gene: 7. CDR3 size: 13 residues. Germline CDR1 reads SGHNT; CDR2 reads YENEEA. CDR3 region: CASSLGTGKKTFF. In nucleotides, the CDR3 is TGTGCCAGCAGCTTAGGGACAGGGAAGAAAACTTTCTTT.

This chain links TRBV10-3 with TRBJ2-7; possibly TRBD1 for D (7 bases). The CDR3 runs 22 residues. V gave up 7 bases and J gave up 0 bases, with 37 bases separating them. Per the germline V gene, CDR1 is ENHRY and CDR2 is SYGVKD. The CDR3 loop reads CAIKSGTDWTKRGERPSYEQYF. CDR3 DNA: TGTGCCATCAAGTCTGGGACAGACTGGACGAAGAGGGGGGAGAGGCCCTCCTACGAGCAGTACTTC.

DNA of the CDR3: TGTGCCAGCAGTCGACTGGCTAGCGCCAACACCGGGGAGCTGTTTTTT. Translating it yields CASSRLASANTGELFF. This chain uses TRBV11-1 with TRBJ2-2; weak D call: TRBD2 (6 bases). Germline loops: CDR1 SGHAT, CDR2 FQDESV (reference sequence). Trimming stripped 6 bases from V and 2 bases from J, with 16 bases between. This CDR3 is 16 amino acids long.

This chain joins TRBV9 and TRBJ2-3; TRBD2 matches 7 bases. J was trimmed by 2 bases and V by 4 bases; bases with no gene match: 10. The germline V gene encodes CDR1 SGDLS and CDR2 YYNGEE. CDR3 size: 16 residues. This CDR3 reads CASSPGLAVSTDTQYF. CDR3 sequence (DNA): TGTGCCAGCAGCCCGGGTCTAGCGGTATCCACAGATACGCAGTATTTT.

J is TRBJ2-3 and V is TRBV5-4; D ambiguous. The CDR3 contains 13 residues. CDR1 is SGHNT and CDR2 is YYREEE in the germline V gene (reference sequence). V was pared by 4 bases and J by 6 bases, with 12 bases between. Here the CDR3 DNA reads TGTGCCAGCAGCCTTTATTACGGGGATACGCAGTATTTT. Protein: CASSLYYGDTQYF. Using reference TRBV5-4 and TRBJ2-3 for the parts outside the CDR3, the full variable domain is ETGVTQSPTHLIKTRGQQVTLRCSSQSGHNTVSWYQQALGQGPQFIFQYYREEENGRGNFPPRFSGLQFPNYSSELNVNALELDDSALYLCASSLYYGDTQYFGPGTRLTVL.